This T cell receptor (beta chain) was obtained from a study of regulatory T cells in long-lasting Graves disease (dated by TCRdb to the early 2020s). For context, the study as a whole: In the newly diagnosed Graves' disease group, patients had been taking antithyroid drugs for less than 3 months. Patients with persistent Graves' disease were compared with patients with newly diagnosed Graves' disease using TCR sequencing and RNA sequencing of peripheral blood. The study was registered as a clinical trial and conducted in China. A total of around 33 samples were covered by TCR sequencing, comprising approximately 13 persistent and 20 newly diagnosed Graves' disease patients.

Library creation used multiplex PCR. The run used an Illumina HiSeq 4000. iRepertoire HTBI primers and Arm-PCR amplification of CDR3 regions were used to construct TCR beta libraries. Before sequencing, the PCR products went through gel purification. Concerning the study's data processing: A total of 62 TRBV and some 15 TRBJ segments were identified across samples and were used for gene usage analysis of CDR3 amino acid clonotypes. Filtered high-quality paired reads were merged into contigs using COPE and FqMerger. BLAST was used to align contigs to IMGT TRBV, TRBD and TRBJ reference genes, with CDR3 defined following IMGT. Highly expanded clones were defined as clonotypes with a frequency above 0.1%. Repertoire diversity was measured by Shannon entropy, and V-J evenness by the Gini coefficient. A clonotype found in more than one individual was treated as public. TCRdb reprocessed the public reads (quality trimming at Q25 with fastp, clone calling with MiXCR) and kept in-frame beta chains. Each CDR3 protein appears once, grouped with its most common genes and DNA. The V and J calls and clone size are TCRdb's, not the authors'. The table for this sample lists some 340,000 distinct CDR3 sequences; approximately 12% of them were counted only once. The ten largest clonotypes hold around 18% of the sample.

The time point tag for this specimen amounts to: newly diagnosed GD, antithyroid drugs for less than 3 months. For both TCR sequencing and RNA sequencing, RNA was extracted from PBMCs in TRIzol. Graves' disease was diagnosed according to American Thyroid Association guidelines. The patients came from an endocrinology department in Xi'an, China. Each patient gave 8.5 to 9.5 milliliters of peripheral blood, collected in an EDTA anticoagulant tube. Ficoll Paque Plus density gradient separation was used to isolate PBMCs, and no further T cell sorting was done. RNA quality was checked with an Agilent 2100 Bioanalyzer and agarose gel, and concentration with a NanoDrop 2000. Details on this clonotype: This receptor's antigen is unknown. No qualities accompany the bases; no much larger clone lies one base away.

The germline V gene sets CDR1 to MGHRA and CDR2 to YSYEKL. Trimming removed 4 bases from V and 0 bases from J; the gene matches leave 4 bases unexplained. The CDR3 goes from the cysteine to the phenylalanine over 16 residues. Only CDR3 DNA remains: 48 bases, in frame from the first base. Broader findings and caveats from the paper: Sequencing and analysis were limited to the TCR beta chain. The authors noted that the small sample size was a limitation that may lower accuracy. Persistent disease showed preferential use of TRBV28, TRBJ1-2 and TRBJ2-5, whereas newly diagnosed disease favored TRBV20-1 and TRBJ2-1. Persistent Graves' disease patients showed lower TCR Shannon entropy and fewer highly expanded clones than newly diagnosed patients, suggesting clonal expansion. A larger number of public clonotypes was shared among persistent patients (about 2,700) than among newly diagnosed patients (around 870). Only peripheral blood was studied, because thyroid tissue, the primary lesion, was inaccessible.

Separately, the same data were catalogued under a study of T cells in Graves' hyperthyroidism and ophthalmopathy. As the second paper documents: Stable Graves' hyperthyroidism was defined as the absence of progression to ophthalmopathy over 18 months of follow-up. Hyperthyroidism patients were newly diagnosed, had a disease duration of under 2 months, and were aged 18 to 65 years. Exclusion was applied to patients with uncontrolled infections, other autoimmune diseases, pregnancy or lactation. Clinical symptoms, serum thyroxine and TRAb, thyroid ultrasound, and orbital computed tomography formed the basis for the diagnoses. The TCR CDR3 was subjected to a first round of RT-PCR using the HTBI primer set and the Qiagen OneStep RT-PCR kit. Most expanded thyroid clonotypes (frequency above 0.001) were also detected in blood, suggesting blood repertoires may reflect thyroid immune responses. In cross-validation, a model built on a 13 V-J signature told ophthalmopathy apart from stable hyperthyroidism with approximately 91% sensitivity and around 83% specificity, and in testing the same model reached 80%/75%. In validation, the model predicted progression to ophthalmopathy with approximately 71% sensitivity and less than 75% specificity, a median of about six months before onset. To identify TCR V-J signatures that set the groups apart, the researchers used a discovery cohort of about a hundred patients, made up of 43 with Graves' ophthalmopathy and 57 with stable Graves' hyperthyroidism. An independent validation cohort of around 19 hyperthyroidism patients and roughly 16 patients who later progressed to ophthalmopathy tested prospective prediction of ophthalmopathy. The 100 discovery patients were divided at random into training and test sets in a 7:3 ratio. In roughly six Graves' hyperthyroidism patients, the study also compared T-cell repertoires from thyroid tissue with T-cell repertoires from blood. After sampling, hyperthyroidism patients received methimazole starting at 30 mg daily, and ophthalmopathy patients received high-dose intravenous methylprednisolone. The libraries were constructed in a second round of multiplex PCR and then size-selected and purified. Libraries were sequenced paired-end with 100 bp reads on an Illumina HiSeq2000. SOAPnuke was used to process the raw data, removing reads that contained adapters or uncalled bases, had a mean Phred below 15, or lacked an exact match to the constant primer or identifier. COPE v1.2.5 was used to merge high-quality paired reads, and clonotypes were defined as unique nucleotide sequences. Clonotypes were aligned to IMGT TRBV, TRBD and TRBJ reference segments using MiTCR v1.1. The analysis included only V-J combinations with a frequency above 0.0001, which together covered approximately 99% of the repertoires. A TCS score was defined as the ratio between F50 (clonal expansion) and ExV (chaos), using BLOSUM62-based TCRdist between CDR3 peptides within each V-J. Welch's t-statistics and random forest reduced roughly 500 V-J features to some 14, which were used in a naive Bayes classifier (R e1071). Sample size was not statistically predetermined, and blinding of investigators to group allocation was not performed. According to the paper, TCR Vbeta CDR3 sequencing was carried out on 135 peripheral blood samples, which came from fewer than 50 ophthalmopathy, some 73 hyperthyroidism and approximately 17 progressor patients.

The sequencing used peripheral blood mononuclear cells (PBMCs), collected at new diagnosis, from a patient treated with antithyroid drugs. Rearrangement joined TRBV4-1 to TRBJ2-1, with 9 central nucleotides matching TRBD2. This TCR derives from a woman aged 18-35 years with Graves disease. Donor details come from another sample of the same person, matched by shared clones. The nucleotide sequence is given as TGCGCCAGCAGCCTGAGCGGGGGGAACTCCTACAATGAGCAGTTCTTC. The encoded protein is CASSLSGGNSYNEQFF.